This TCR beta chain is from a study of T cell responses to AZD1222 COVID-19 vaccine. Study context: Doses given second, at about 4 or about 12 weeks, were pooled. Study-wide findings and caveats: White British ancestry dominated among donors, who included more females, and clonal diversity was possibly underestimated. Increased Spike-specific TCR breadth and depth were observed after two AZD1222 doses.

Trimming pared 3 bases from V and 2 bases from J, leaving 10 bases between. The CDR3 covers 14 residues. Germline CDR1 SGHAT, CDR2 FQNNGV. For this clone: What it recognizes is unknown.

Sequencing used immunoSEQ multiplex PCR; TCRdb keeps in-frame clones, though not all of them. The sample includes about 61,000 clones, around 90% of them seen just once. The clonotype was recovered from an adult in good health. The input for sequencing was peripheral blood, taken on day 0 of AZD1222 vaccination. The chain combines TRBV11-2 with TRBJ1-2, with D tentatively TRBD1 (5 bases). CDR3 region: CASSLNRRNYGYTF. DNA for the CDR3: TGTGCCAGCAGCTTGAACAGGCGGAACTATGGCTACACCTTC.